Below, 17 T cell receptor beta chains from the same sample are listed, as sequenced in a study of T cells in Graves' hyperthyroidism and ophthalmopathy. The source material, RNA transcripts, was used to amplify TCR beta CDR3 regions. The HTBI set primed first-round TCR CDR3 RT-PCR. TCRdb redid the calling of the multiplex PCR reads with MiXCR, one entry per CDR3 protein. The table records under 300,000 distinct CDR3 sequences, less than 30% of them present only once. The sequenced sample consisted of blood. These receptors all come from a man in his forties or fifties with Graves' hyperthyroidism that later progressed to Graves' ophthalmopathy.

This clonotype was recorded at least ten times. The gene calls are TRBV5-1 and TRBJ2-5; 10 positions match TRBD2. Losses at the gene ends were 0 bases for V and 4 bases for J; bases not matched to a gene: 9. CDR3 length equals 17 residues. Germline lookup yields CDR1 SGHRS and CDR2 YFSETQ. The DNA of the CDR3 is TGCGCCAGCAGCTTGGCCCCTAGCGGGAGTCCGTCAGAGACCCAGTACTTC. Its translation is CASSLAPSGSPSETQYF.

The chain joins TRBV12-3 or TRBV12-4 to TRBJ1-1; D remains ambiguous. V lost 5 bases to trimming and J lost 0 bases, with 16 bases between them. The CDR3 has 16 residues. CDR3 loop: CASSLSSGRMNTEAFF. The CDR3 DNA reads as TGTGCCAGCAGTCTTAGCTCCGGCAGAATGAACACTGAAGCTTTCTTT.

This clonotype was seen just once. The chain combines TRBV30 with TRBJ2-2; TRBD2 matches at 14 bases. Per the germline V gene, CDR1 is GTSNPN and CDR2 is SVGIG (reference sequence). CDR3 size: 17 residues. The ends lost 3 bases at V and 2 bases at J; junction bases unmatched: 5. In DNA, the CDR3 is TGTGCCTGGAGCCTAGGACTAGCGGGAGGAAACACCGGGGAGCTGTTTTTT. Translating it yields CAWSLGLAGGNTGELFF.

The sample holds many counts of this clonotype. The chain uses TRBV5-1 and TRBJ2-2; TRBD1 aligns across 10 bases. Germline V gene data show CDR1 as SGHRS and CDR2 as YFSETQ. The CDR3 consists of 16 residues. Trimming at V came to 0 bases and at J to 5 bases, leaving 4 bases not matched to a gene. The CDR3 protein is CASSLETGGLTGELFF. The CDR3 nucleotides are TGCGCCAGCAGCTTGGAGACAGGGGGCTTGACCGGGGAGCTGTTTTTT.

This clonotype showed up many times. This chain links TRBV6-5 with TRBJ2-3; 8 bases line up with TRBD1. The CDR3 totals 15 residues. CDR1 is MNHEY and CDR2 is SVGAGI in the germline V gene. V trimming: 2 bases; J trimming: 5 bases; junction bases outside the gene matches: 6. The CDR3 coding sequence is TGTGCCAGCAGTTACCCGGACAGGGCGGGAGATACGCAGTATTTT. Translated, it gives CASSYPDRAGDTQYF.

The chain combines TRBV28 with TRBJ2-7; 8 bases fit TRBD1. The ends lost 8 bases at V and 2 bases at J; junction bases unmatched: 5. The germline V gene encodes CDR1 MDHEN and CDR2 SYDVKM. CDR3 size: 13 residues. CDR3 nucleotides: TGTGCCAGCCAACAGGGGGTCACCTACGAGCAGTACTTC. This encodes CASQQGVTYEQYF. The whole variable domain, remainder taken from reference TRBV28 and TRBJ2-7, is DVKVTQSSRYLVKRTGEKVFLECVQDMDHENMFWYRQDPGLGLRLIYFSYDVKMKEKGDIPEGYSVSREKKERFSLILESASTNQTSMYLCASQQGVTYEQYFGPGTRLTVT.

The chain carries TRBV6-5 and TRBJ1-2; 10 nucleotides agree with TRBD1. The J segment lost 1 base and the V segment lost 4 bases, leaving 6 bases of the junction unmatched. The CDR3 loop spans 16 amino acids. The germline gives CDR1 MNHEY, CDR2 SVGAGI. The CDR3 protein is CASSWDRGANNYGYTF. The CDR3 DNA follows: TGTGCCAGCAGTTGGGACAGGGGAGCTAATAACTATGGCTACACCTTC.

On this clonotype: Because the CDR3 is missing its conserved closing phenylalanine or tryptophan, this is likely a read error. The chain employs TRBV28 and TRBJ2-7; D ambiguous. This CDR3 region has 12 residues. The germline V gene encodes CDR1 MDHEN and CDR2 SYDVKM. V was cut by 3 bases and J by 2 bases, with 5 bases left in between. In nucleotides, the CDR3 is TGTGCCAGCAGTTTCCCGGCCTACGAGCAGTACTCC. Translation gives CASSFPAYEQYS.

The CDR3 region is CASSLFGGRNTEAFF. The CDR3 DNA reads TGTGCCAGCAGTTTATTCGGGGGACGAAACACTGAAGCTTTCTTT. V usage is TRBV12-3 or TRBV12-4 and J usage is TRBJ1-1; D might be TRBD1 (5 bases). V shed 2 bases and J shed 2 bases, with 12 bases lying between them. The CDR3 has 15 amino acids.

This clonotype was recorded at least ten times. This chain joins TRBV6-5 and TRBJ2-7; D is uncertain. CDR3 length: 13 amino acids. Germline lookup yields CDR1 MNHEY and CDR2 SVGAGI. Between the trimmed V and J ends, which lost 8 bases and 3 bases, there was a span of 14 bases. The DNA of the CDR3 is TGTGCCAGCGGAGACGGGCGACTCTACGAGCAGTACTTC. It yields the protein CASGDGRLYEQYF.

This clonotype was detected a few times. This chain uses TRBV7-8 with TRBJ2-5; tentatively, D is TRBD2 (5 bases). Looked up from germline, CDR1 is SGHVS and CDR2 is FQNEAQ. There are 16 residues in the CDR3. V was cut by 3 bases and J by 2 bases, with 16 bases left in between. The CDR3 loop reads CASSFSGRAEQETQYF. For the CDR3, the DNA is TGTGCCAGCAGCTTCAGTGGTAGAGCGGAGCAAGAGACCCAGTACTTC. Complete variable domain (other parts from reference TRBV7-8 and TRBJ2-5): GAGVSQSPRYKVAKRGQDVALRCDPISGHVSLFWYQQALGQGPEFLTYFQNEAQLDKSGLPSDRFFAERPEGSVSTLKIQRTQQEDSAVYLCASSFSGRAEQETQYFGPGTRLLVL.

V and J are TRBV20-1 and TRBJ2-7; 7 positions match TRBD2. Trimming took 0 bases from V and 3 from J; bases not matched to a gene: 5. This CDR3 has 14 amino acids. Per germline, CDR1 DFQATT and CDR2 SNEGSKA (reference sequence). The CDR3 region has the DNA TGCAGTGCTAGAGATCAGGCGGGAGTCTACGAGCAGTACTTC. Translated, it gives CSARDQAGVYEQYF.

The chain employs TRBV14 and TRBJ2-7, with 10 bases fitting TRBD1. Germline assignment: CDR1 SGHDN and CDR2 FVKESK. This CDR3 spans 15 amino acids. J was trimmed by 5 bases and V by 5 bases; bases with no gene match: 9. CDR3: CASSEGQGIGNEQYF. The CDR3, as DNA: TGTGCCAGCAGCGAGGGACAGGGGATCGGCAACGAGCAGTACTTC.

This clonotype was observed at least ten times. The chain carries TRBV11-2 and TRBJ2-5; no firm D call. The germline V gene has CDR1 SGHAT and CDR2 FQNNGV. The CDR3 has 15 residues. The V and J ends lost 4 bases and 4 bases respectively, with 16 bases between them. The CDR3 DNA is TGTGCCAGCAGCTCTCTTTGGCCCCGGCCAGAGACCCAGTACTTC. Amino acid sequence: CASSSLWPRPETQYF.

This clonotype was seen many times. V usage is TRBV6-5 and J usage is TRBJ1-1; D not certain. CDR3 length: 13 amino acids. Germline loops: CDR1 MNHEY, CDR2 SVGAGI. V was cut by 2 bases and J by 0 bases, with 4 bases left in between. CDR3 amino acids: CASSYDVNTEAFF. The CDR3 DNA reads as TGTGCCAGCAGTTACGACGTGAACACTGAAGCTTTCTTT.

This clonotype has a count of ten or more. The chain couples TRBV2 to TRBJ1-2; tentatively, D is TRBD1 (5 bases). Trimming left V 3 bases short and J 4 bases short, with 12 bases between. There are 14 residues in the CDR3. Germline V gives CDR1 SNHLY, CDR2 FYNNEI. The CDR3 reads CASSEARGRYGYTF. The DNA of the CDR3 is TGTGCCAGCAGTGAGGCTCGGGGCCGCTATGGCTACACCTTC.

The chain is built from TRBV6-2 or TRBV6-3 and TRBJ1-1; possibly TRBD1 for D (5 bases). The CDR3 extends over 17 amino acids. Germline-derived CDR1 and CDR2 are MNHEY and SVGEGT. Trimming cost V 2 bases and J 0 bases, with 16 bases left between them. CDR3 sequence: CASSYPTVFSVNTEAFF. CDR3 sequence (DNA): TGTGCCAGCAGTTACCCGACAGTGTTTTCGGTGAACACTGAAGCTTTCTTT.